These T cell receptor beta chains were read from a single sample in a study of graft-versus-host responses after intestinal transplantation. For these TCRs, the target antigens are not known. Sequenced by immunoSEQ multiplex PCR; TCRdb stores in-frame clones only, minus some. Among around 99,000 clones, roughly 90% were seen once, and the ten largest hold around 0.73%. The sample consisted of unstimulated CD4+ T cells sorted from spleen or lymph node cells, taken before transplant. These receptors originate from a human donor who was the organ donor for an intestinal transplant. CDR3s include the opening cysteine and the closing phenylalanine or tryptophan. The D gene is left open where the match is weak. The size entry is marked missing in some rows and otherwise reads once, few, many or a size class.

CDR3nt: TGTGCCAGCAGTGAACAGGGGTTCTCCTACAATGAGCAGTTCTTC
CDR3aa: CASSEQGFSYNEQFF
v_gene: TRBV25-1
abundance: -
d_gene: -
j_gene: TRBJ2-1

CDR3nt: TGTGCCAGCAGTTACACCGACAGGGCCCGAGAGACCCAGTACTTC
CDR3aa: CASSYTDRARETQYF
v_gene: TRBV6-5
abundance: once
d_gene: TRBD1
j_gene: TRBJ2-5

CDR3nt: TGTGCCAGCCGGGGCCCAGGAGAAATCGAGCAGTACTTC
CDR3aa: CASRGPGEIEQYF
v_gene: TRBV2
abundance: -
d_gene: -
j_gene: TRBJ2-7

CDR3nt: TGTGCCTGGAGCTTTTCAGGACAGGGCCGCTCCTACGAGCAGTACTTC
CDR3aa: CAWSFSGQGRSYEQYF
v_gene: TRBV30
abundance: -
d_gene: TRBD1
j_gene: TRBJ2-7

CDR3nt: TGTGCCACCAGCAGAGGACTAGCGGGAGGAGTAAGCGATGAGCAGTTCTTC
CDR3aa: CATSRGLAGGVSDEQFF
v_gene: TRBV15
abundance: -
d_gene: TRBD2
j_gene: TRBJ2-1

CDR3nt: TGTGCCAGCAGTGAAAGCCTAGGGTTATCCTACGAGCAGTACTTC
CDR3aa: CASSESLGLSYEQYF
v_gene: TRBV2
abundance: -
d_gene: -
j_gene: TRBJ2-7

CDR3nt: TGTGCCACCAGCAGAGTTTGGACAGGGATTAGCTATGAGCAGTTCTTC
CDR3aa: CATSRVWTGISYEQFF
v_gene: TRBV15
abundance: -
d_gene: TRBD1
j_gene: TRBJ2-1

CDR3nt: TGTGCCAGCAGCGCCGGACCCCAGGTGGGGCCGGGCGAGCAGTACTTC
CDR3aa: CASSAGPQVGPGEQYF
v_gene: TRBV9
abundance: -
d_gene: -
j_gene: TRBJ2-7

CDR3nt: TGCGCCAGCAGCCACGGACAGGGCTACGAGCAGTACTTC
CDR3aa: CASSHGQGYEQYF
v_gene: TRBV5-1
abundance: -
d_gene: TRBD1
j_gene: TRBJ2-7

CDR3nt: TGTGCCAGCGGACCGGGACAGGGTACGAAGACCCAGTACTTC
CDR3aa: CASGPGQGTKTQYF
v_gene: TRBV28
abundance: -
d_gene: TRBD1
j_gene: TRBJ2-5

CDR3nt: TGTGCCAGCAGCTTACAGTCCGGGGGCGAGTATGGCTACACCTTC
CDR3aa: CASSLQSGGEYGYTF
v_gene: TRBV7-2
abundance: -
d_gene: -
j_gene: TRBJ1-2

CDR3nt: TGCGCCAGCAGCCAAGGGTCATTTGGCGCTTCGAACACCGGGGAGCTGTTTTTT
CDR3aa: CASSQGSFGASNTGELFF
v_gene: TRBV4-1
abundance: -
d_gene: -
j_gene: TRBJ2-2

CDR3nt: TGTGCCAGCTCATGCGGACAGGGGGCCTACGAGCAGTACTTC
CDR3aa: CASSCGQGAYEQYF
v_gene: TRBV18
abundance: -
d_gene: TRBD1
j_gene: TRBJ2-7

CDR3nt: TGTGCCAGCAGTTGGGGGGGCTACTATGGCTACACCTTC
CDR3aa: CASSWGGYYGYTF
v_gene: TRBV6-6
abundance: -
d_gene: -
j_gene: TRBJ1-2

CDR3nt: TGTGCCAGCAGCTCCTCCCGGGACAGGTACAATGAGCAGTTCTTC
CDR3aa: CASSSSRDRYNEQFF
v_gene: TRBV5-4
abundance: once
d_gene: TRBD1
j_gene: TRBJ2-1

CDR3nt: TGTGCCAGCAGCTTACTTGCAGCGAACACCGGGGAGCTGTTTTTT
CDR3aa: CASSLLAANTGELFF
v_gene: TRBV7-9
abundance: -
d_gene: -
j_gene: TRBJ2-2